This T cell receptor (beta chain) was observed in a study of human T cells and chemical hapten exposure (dated by TCRdb to the early 2020s). Describing the broader study: For sensitization, 2% DPC in acetone was applied to an approximately 2 cm by approximately 2 cm area of upper inner arm skin. Throughout the study period of roughly five months, patients also received therapeutic DPC doses to the scalp every week. Patch testing was performed on the upper back with Finn chambers containing 0.01% DPC, and the patch tests were scored after 6 days according to International Contact Dermatitis Research Group standards. The patient cohort, mostly female, included alopecia areata with under or over 50% scalp involvement, alopecia totalis and alopecia universalis. Libraries were combined into a pool for sequencing, and differences in TCR yield between samples came mainly from small differences in library volumes within the pool. Peripheral blood TCR repertoire changes were tracked in vivo in alopecia patients during primary and secondary sensitization to the hapten diphenylcyclopropenone (DPC). Blood samples were taken from patients before sensitization (week 0) and at 2, 6 and about 24 weeks after DPC sensitization. Under 30 alopecia patients gave blood for TCR sequencing at one to four time points (pre-sensitization, 2, 6 and 24 weeks). Beyond this particular receptor, the publication reports: The number of PT1 expanded TCRs positively correlated with patch test score, significant at thresholds 8, 16 and 32 but not 4. After repeated subsampling, the strength of the expansion versus patch-test correlation and the threshold at which it became significant changed. Significantly more large CDR3 similarity clusters were formed by expanded TCRs than by pre-sensitization or healthy control sets, consistent with antigen-driven responses. Because all patients had alopecia, a presumed autoimmune disease, the immune response of the patients might differ from that of healthy individuals. DPC sensitization did not change how many TCRs were above 1 in 1000 frequency, and no evidence was found of alterations in global repertoire structure.

Library preparation was by RACE. The data were produced on a NextSeq 500. Library preparation attached unique molecular identifiers to individual cDNA molecules for quantitative, reproducible TCR counting. For every blood RNA sample, sequencing covered both the TCR alpha and TCR beta chains. For the original study's pipeline: The median number of TCRs per sample was over 95,000, ranging from 23,224 to 690,600. V, J and CDR3 annotation of the TCR reads was carried out using the Decombinator software suite. Every sample was subsampled to the same number of TCRs (28,000) for the PS versus PT1 abundance plots. TCRs were defined as expanded if absent before sensitization and observed at least eight times at the 2-week time point. TCRdb took the public reads, trimmed them with fastp at Q25, ran MiXCR for clone calling and kept in-frame beta chains. For every CDR3 protein sequence, its rows merge into one entry that carries the most common genes and DNA. TCRdb, rather than the study authors, made the V and J calls. Recorded for this sample are tens of thousands of distinct CDR3 sequences; around 15% of them occurred a single time. The biggest ten clones account for 4% to 6% of the sample.

This clonotype was detected only a few times. The antigen it binds to is not known. Qualities for individual bases were not recorded, and no much larger clone is one base off. Relative to germline, V is 0 bases shorter and J is 5 bases shorter, with 19 bases between their ends. The germline V gene sets CDR1 to MNHEY and CDR2 to SVGEGT. Reading from cysteine to phenylalanine, the CDR3 counts 17 amino acids. The only DNA kept is the CDR3, 51 bases in frame from the first base. In light of the paper, this sample's time point label describes: pre-sensitization, week 0. This sample's treatment or condition label indicates: therapeutic diphenylcyclopropenone sensitization with weekly scalp DPC. At each patch-test visit, blood was drawn before the patch test was applied. Patients were eligible if aged 18 to 70, diagnosed with alopecia and judged suitable for DPC therapy, and pregnant patients were excluded. Unfractionated whole blood was collected in Tempus Blood RNA tubes, and total RNA was extracted from that blood.

The V gene is TRBV6-2 or TRBV6-3 and the J gene is TRBJ1-1; no D gene is confidently identified. The sample here was whole blood, taken in connection with sensitization to the hapten diphenylcyclopropenone (DPC). This clonotype was sampled from a woman in her forties or fifties with alopecia areata. Some clones in this sample may be carry-over from other donors' samples. CDR3 loop: CASSYSSGRTRETEAFF. The nucleotide sequence reads as follows: TGTGCCAGCAGTTACTCGAGCGGCAGGACTCGGGAAACTGAAGCTTTCTTT.